A selection of T cell receptor beta chains follows, all from one sample in a study of neoadjuvant anti-PD-1 for oral cavity cancer. This table comes from immunoSEQ multiplex PCR, and its TCRdb copy is limited to in-frame clones, with some not included. The sample records about 14,000 clones, around two thirds being singletons. Sequenced material: PBMCs, taken before nivolumab (anti-PD-1) treatment. All receptors derive from a person aged 35-79 years with oral cavity squamous cell carcinoma. Each CDR3 is given with its conserved first and last residue. A D gene is named only where the DNA matches it firmly. Expanded clones are given a class, and other clones once, few, many or no size at all.

v_call	clone_size	j_call	d_call	cdr3_nt	cdr3_aa
TRBV6-4	-	TRBJ2-3	TRBD2	TGTGCCAGCAGTGAAGGCGGGGGGGAAGCGGATACGCAGTATTTT	CASSEGGGEADTQYF
TRBV7-9	-	TRBJ1-5	-	TGTGCCAGCAGCCCACTCCCGGGACCGAGCAATCAGCCCCAGCATTTT	CASSPLPGPSNQPQHF
TRBV6-5	-	TRBJ2-1	-	TGTGCCAGCAGTTACTCGGGGTTAGGTTCCTATGAGCAGTTCTTC	CASSYSGLGSYEQFF
TRBV6-5	few	TRBJ1-3	-	TGTGCCAGCAGTTACTCCTCGCCAGCCTCTGGAAACACCATATATTTT	CASSYSSPASGNTIYF
TRBV5-1	-	TRBJ2-1	TRBD2	TGCGCCAGCAGCTGGACTAGCGCAGCCAATGAGCAGTTCTTC	CASSWTSAANEQFF
TRBV15	-	TRBJ1-2	-	TGTGCCACCAGAGGGGGGGGCGACTATGGCTACACCTTC	CATRGGGDYGYTF
TRBV7-9	-	TRBJ2-7	TRBD1	TGTGCCAGCAGCTTAGGTGGGACAGGGGGCGAGCAGTACTTC	CASSLGGTGGEQYF
TRBV5-4	-	TRBJ1-5	-	TGTGCCAGCAGCTTCGGGGGTGCCAATCAGCCCCAGCATTTT	CASSFGGANQPQHF
TRBV10-2	few	TRBJ2-3	-	TGCGCCAGCAGGCCAGCGGCAGATACGCAGTATTTT	CASRPAADTQYF
TRBV10-1	-	TRBJ1-2	-	TGCGCCAGCAGCGAGGACACGAACTATGGCTACACCTTC	CASSEDTNYGYTF
TRBV19	-	TRBJ2-5	TRBD2	TGTGCCAGTACGGGCGGGAGAGGGGAGACCCAGTACTTC	CASTGGRGETQYF
TRBV9	-	TRBJ2-7	TRBD1	TGTGCCAGCAGCCCCCATGGACAGGGGGCCCACGAGCAGTACTTC	CASSPHGQGAHEQYF
TRBV29-1	-	TRBJ2-1	TRBD2	TGCAGCGAGAGCGGGGGGGCGAGTAATGAGCAGTTCTTC	CSESGGASNEQFF
TRBV5-8	-	TRBJ2-6	-	TGTGCCAGCAAACCCTTTATGCGGGTCGGGGCCAACGTCCTGACTTTC	CASKPFMRVGANVLTF
TRBV19	-	TRBJ1-2	-	TGTGCCAGTAGCCAGGGACCCCTTCGAGGCGGCTACACCTTC	CASSQGPLRGGYTF
TRBV4-2	-	TRBJ1-3	-	TGTGCCAGCAGCCAATTTTGGCCCGATAACTCTGGAAACACCATATATTTT	CASSQFWPDNSGNTIYF
TRBV7-8	-	TRBJ1-5	-	TGTGCCAGCAGCTTAGCCCAGGGGCGTAGCAATCAGCCCCAGCATTTT	CASSLAQGRSNQPQHF
TRBV7-2	-	TRBJ1-6	-	TGTGCCAGCAGCACCCGTGGGGGCGAGTCACCCCTCCACTTT	CASSTRGGESPLHF
TRBV5-6	-	TRBJ1-1	-	TGTGCCAGCAGCTTGGCAGCCGCCAGTGAAGCTTTCTTT	CASSLAAASEAFF
TRBV11-3	few	TRBJ1-1	-	TGTGCCAGCAGCTTTTCAGGATCGAACACTGAAGCTTTCTTT	CASSFSGSNTEAFF
TRBV9	-	TRBJ1-4	-	TGTGCCAGCAGCCCTGCGACAACTAATGAAAAACTGTTTTTT	CASSPATTNEKLFF
TRBV5-1	-	TRBJ2-1	TRBD2	TGCGCCAGCAGCTATACTAGCGGGTACAATGAGCAGTTCTTC	CASSYTSGYNEQFF
TRBV5-1	-	TRBJ1-2	-	TGCGCCAGCAGCTTGGCCGGGCATGACTATGGCTACACCTTC	CASSLAGHDYGYTF
TRBV19	-	TRBJ2-7	-	TGTGCCAGTAGTCCGACAGCCTCCTACGAGCAGTACTTC	CASSPTASYEQYF
TRBV19	-	TRBJ2-1	-	TGTGCCAGTAGTATAATTTCATTGGGTCAGCGCTACAATGAGCAGTTCTTC	CASSIISLGQRYNEQFF
TRBV29-1	-	TRBJ1-1	-	TGCAGCGTTGACCCCCGACAGAACACTGAAGCTTTCTTT	CSVDPRQNTEAFF
TRBV4-1	few	TRBJ1-4	-	TGCGCCAGCAGCCCCGACAGTTTAAAAAGCTTCACTAATGAAAAACTGTTTTTT	CASSPDSLKSFTNEKLFF
TRBV27	-	TRBJ2-1	TRBD2	TGTGCCAGCAGACAGGGTCGCGGGAGGCTTATGAATGAGCAGTTCTTC	CASRQGRGRLMNEQFF
TRBV15	-	TRBJ1-3	-	TGTGCCACCAGGTCTTCCGGGGACCCTTTTGGGCAATATTTT	CATRSSGDPFGQYF
TRBV11-2	few	TRBJ2-3	-	TGTGCCAGCAGCTTTGGCTTTGATACGCAGTATTTT	CASSFGFDTQYF
TRBV15	few	TRBJ1-3	TRBD1	TGTGCCACCAGCAGAAGGACAGGGTCTGGAAACACCATATATTTT	CATSRRTGSGNTIYF
TRBV4-2	-	TRBJ1-6	-	TGTGCCAGCAGCCAAGATCGAGGAGGGAACTATAATTCACCCCTCCACTTT	CASSQDRGGNYNSPLHF
TRBV5-1	-	TRBJ2-5	-	TGCGCCAGCAGCAGGGGATTCCAAGAGACCCAGTACTTC	CASSRGFQETQYF
TRBV6-4	few	TRBJ2-2	TRBD1	TGTGCCGCCTCGGACAGGGTTGACACCGGGGAGCTGTTTTTT	CAASDRVDTGELFF
TRBV14	-	TRBJ2-5	TRBD1	TGTGCCAGCAGCCAACGACAGGGGTACCAAGAGACCCAGTACTTC	CASSQRQGYQETQYF
TRBV27	-	TRBJ1-2	-	TGTGCCAGCAGGGCTACGGTGGGCTATGGCTACACCTTC	CASRATVGYGYTF
TRBV6-1	-	TRBJ2-7	TRBD1	TGTGCCACCCAGGGGGCTATCCCCTACGAGCAGTACTTC	CATQGAIPYEQYF
TRBV4-1	few	TRBJ2-1	TRBD1	TGCGCCAGCAGCCAAGAAAGGACAGGCAATGAGCAGTTCTTC	CASSQERTGNEQFF
TRBV5-6	-	TRBJ1-5	-	TGTGCCAGCAGCTTCGGGTCACCCAATCAGCCCCAGCATTTT	CASSFGSPNQPQHF
TRBV6-5	-	TRBJ2-5	-	TGTGCCAGCAGCCGGACAGGGGCGGGAGGGGAGACCCAGTACTTC	CASSRTGAGGETQYF
TRBV11-2	-	TRBJ2-7	-	TGTGCCAGCAGGCGACCGGGAAAATCCTACGAGCAGTACTTC	CASRRPGKSYEQYF
TRBV2	-	TRBJ2-1	-	TGTGCCAGCAGAACGGATTACTCCTACAATGAGCAGTTCTTC	CASRTDYSYNEQFF
TRBV7-7	-	TRBJ2-3	-	TGTGCCAGCAGCTCAGGACCCCAAACAGATACGCAGTATTTT	CASSSGPQTDTQYF
TRBV9	-	TRBJ2-3	-	TGTGCCAGCAGCGTGGGCGGCGTTGCTAGTACGCAGTATTTT	CASSVGGVASTQYF
TRBV30	-	TRBJ2-1	TRBD2	TGTGCCTGGAGTGTACTGGGCGGGAGAAAGAATGAGCAGTTCTTC	CAWSVLGGRKNEQFF
TRBV28	few	TRBJ1-3	-	TGTGCCAGCAGCGAATTGGGGGCCTCTGGAAACACCATATATTTT	CASSELGASGNTIYF
TRBV5-1	-	TRBJ2-5	-	TGCGCCAGCAGGAGTGGGACGCAGAGCCAAGAGACCCAGTACTTC	CASRSGTQSQETQYF
TRBV6-1	-	TRBJ2-1	TRBD2	TGTGCCAGCAGTGGCCTAAGCGGGGGATACAATGAGCAGTTCTTC	CASSGLSGGYNEQFF
TRBV7-9	once	TRBJ2-7	TRBD1	TGTGCCAGCAGCTCATCGTCCGGGACAGGGCCCTACGAGCAGTACTTC	CASSSSSGTGPYEQYF
TRBV4-2	-	TRBJ2-7	TRBD1	TGTGCCAGCAGCCCAGGGGGAACCCCCTACGAGCAGTACTTC	CASSPGGTPYEQYF
TRBV6-5	-	TRBJ2-1	TRBD2	TGTGCCAGCAGTTACGCGGGAGGGCCCTACAATGAGCAGTTCTTC	CASSYAGGPYNEQFF
TRBV2	-	TRBJ1-1	-	TGTGCCAGCAGCAGGACAGAGAACACTGAAGCTTTCTTT	CASSRTENTEAFF
TRBV7-2	-	TRBJ1-1	-	TGTGCCAGCAGCTTAGCGGGGACAAACACTGAAGCTTTCTTT	CASSLAGTNTEAFF
TRBV2	few	TRBJ2-7	-	TGTGCCAGCAAGCCCCGCCTATTCTCCTACGAGCAGTACTTC	CASKPRLFSYEQYF